Below, one TCR beta chain is given with its context. Its antigen is undetermined. At one end, the junction sequence differs from germline, possibly due to a read error. The identical CDR3 is also encoded by other nucleotide sequences in the sample. The sample comes from a study of cytomegalovirus exposure and HLA in healthy donors. Across the study: Drawn from HLA-typed donors, about 85 million unique TCRs were held in an early data release. The study, taken as a whole, reports: A later analysis linked 15,000 to 20,000 TCR beta sequences to HLA alleles at 0.05 false discovery rate. Common viral pathogens seemed, in a later analysis, to connect with several of the most significant clusters.

This CDR3 region has 13 residues. Germline V gene sequence: CDR1 MNHNS, CDR2 SASEGT. In the PCR, 60 Vbeta and 13 Jbeta primers were used. The protocol was immunoSEQ multiplex PCR, while the TCRdb copy is restricted to in-frame clones and leaves out a portion. Of some 150,000 clones in the sample, 77% were seen once. This clonotype was obtained from a male donor in good health and CMV-seronegative. The chain combines TRBV6-1 with TRBJ2-5; D may be TRBD2 (6 bases). The specimen was PBMCs. CDR3 DNA: TGCGCCAGCGATAGCGGTTACCAAGAGACCCAGTACTTC. This codes for CASDSGYQETQYF.